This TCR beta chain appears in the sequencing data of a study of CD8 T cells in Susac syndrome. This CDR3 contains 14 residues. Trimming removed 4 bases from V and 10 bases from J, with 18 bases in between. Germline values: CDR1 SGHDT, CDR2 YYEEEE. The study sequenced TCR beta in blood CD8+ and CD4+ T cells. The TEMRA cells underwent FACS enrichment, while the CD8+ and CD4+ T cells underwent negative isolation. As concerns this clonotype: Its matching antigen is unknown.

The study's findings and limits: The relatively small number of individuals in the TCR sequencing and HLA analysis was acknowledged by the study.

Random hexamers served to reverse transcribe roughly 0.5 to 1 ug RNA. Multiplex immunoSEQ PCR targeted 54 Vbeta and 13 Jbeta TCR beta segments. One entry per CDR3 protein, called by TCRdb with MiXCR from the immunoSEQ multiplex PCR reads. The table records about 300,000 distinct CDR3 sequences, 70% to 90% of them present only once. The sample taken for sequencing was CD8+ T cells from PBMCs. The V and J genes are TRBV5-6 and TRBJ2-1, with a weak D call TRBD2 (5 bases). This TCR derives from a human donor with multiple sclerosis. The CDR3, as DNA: TGTGCCAGCAGCCTCCTCACATTCGGGAACGAGCAGTTCTTC. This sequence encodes CASSLLTFGNEQFF.